The sequence of this T cell receptor (beta chain) was determined in a study of T cell repertoires in cytomegalovirus infection. Overall study results and limits: The response measured ex vivo was dominated by TCR beta clonotypes (HLA-C-restricted and CMV-specific).

In TCRdb, the reads were re-called with MiXCR into one record per CDR3 protein. The sample holds about 260,000 distinct CDR3 sequences, approximately 9.1% seen once. This CDR3 comprises 18 residues. V lost 2 bases to trimming and J lost 10 bases; unmatched junction nucleotides: 15. The sample holds many counts of this clonotype. What it binds is unknown. Sequencing was carried out using PBMCs. The V call is TRBV12-3 or TRBV12-4, the J call TRBJ2-1; 12 bases agree with TRBD2. The receptor was isolated from a human donor in good health (CMV status not recorded). Some clones in this sample may be carry-over from other donors' samples. CDR3 sequence (DNA): TGTGCCAGCAGTTTAATCCCTCCGACTAGCGGGAGTGTTGAAGAGCAGTTCTTC. This gives the protein CASSLIPPTSGSVEEQFF.